This entry concerns a single TCR beta chain. Germline CDR1 is GTSNPN and CDR2 is SVGIG (reference sequence). The CDR3 has 13 residues. V shed 1 base, J shed 5 bases, and the junction held 1 base outside the gene matches. The data belong to a study of technical replicates of blood from a handful of donors. Some clones are missing from TCRdb's copy, which holds only in-frame ones; the method was immunoSEQ multiplex PCR. Here the sample spans some 71,000 clones, nearly 98% being singletons. This chain uses TRBV30 with TRBJ2-5, with TRBD2 matching over 10 bases. This TCR was sampled from a human donor in good health. Material for sequencing was T cells isolated from PBMCs. CDR3 in amino acids: CAWSGGLAETQYF. CDR3 sequence (DNA): TGTGCCTGGAGTGGGGGACTAGCGGAGACCCAGTACTTC.